This T cell receptor beta chain was recorded in a study of beta chain features in type 1 diabetes. A sort by CD45RO/CCR7/CD25/CD127/CD95/CD27 yielded CD4+ naive, central memory, regulatory and stem cell-like memory cells. Expressed TCRB transcripts were sequenced because the isolated RNA had all been reverse transcribed beforehand. Measured with immunoSEQ multiplex PCR; TCRdb has only the in-frame clones, and not every one. This sample carries fewer than 650,000 clones, 15% to 18% of them seen once, and the ten largest clones take around 0.095%. The study, taken as a whole, reports: The analysis here could not establish whether HLA type shapes TCRB rearrangement.

About this clone itself: Its target is unknown.

The sample was naive CD4+ T cells from blood. The sequence was collected from a man aged 18 to 30 in good health.

In DNA form, the CDR3 reads TGCGCCAGCAGCCAAGATGGGAAAGGCCTAAACTATGGCTACACCTTC. The encoded protein is CASSQDGKGLNYGYTF. The rearrangement joins TRBV4-3 to TRBJ1-2; D gene ambiguous. The ends were cut back, 0 bases at V and 2 bases at J, with 13 bases in the middle. The CDR3 runs to 16 residues. Per germline, CDR1 LGHNA and CDR2 YSLEER.